This T cell receptor (beta chain) came from a study of response to subunit inactivated influenza vaccine. TCRdb called the RT-PCR reads again in MiXCR, with one record for every CDR3 protein. The profile shows about 150,000 distinct CDR3 sequences, roughly 10% of them singletons. V was cut by 2 bases and J by 6 bases, with 17 bases left in between. There are 16 residues in the CDR3. Germline V gene data show CDR1 as SGHKS and CDR2 as YYEKEE (reference sequence). To note about this clonotype: No antigen is known for it.

Overall study results and limits: There was a suggestion from the authors that each seasonal influenza vaccination recruits few new T cells.

The chain joins TRBV5-5 to TRBJ2-2; possibly TRBD1 for D (5 bases). The sequencing used CD8+ T cells sorted from PBMCs, collected 23 to 25 months after vaccination. The clonotype was recovered from a man between 50 and 69 years old who received an inactivated influenza vaccine. The CDR3 loop reads CASSFARAGRAGELFF. CDR3 nucleotide sequence: TGTGCCAGCAGCTTCGCCAGGGCTGGTAGGGCCGGGGAGCTGTTTTTT.